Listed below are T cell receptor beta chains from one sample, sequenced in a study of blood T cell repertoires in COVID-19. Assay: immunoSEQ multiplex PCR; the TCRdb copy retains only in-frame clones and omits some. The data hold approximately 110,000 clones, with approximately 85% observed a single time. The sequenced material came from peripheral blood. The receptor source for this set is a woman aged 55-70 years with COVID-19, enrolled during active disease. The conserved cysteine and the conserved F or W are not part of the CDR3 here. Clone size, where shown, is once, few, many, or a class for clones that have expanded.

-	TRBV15	ATSTSQGYYGYT
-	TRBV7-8	ASSFRTSGDEQF
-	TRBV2	ASSEGAAGVGYT
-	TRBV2	ASREGTGRYNSPLH
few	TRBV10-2	ASSVDNTEAF
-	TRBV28	ASSLDRTEAF
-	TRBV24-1	ATSDLSEAGDTGELF
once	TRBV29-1	SVALLRDRAGNTIY
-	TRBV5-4	ASSLEQGEEDTQY
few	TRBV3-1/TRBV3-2	ASRGTGVGSMNTEAF
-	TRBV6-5	ASSYSTRGIYGYT
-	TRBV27	ASSRTRDSSGNTIY
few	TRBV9	ASSVDGRHYEQY
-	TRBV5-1	ASSFGTGGRSPLH
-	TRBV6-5	ASRLTGEGETQY
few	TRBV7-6	ASSISGGTDTQY
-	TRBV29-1	SVRDFYEQY
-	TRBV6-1	ASSEGREYEQY
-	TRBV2	ASSEASRVNDYT
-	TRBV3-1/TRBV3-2	ASSIQNTEAF
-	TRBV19	ASRELMNTEAF
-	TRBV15	ATSLDGDRIDIQY
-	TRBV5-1	ASSLGVTGTSGNTIY
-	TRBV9	ASSVGGMEEKLF
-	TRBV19	ASSSVDSSYEQY
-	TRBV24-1	ATSEGGGPREETQY
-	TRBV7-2	ASSLAGGDQPQH
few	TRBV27	ASSSRQGGVGRPQH
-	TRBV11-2	ASSLIQGSTGELF
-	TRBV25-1	ASRRAGARANYGYT
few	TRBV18	ASSPAARQGGSEAF
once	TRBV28	ASSFAAGTSGASTDTQY
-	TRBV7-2	ASSLERNEQF
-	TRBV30	AWTGGGIGTYEQY
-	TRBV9	ASSVGYNQPQH
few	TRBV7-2	ASSLVGGSLAGSQETQY
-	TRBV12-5	ASGRDSGANVLT
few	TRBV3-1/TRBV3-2	ASSQGAGRASYGYT
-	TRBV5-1	ASRLVGHGSPLH
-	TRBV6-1	ASSEGNGFGNTIY
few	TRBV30	ASEGQGISVYEQY
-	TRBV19	ASTWGRADTQY
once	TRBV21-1	ASSTPQGAYSPLH
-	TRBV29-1	SVARRGGYT
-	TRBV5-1	ASSFTGPEAF
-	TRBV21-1	ASSKGRRGLAGVSSYNEQF
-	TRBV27	ASSLLLVAGRIGNTGELF
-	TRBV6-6	ASSSLHPTGSYGYT
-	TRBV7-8	ASTQGSGLSYGYT
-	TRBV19	ASSPPWAGGPNEQF
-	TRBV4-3	ASSHLMTGGISANYGYT
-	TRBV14	ASRKGTSNYGYT